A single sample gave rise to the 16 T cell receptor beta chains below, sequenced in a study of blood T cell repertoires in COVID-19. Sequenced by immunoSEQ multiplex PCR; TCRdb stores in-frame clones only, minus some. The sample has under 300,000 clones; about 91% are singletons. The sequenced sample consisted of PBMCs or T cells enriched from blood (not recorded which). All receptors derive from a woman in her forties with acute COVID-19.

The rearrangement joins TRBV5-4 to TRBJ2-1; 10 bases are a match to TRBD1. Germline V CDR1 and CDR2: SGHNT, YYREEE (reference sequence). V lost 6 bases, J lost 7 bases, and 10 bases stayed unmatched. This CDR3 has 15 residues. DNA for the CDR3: TGTGCCAGCACCCCCTCGACAGGGGGCAGGAATGAGCAGTTCTTC. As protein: CASTPSTGGRNEQFF. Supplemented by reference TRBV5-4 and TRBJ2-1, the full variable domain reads ETGVTQSPTHLIKTRGQQVTLRCSSQSGHNTVSWYQQALGQGPQFIFQYYREEENGRGNFPPRFSGLQFPNYSSELNVNALELDDSALYLCASTPSTGGRNEQFFGPGTRLTVL.

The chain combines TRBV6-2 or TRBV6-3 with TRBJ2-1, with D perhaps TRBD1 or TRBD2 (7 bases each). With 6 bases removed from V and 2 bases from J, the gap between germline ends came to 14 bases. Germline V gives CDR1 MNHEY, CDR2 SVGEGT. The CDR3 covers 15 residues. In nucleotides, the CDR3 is TGTGCCAGCAGCCAGGGGGGGGGAACCTACAATGAGCAGTTCTTC. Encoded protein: CASSQGGGTYNEQFF.

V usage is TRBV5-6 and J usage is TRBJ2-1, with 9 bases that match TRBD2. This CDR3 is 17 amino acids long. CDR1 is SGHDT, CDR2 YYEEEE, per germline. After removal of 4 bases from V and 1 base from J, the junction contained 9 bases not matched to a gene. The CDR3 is CASSLSGGPGSYNEQFF. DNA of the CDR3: TGTGCCAGCAGCCTTAGCGGGGGCCCCGGATCCTACAATGAGCAGTTCTTC. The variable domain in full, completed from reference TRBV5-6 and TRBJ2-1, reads DAGVTQSPTHLIKTRGQQVTLRCSPKSGHDTVSWYQQALGQGPQFIFQYYEEEERQRGNFPDRFSGHQFPNYSSELNVNALLLGDSALYLCASSLSGGPGSYNEQFFGPGTRLTVL.

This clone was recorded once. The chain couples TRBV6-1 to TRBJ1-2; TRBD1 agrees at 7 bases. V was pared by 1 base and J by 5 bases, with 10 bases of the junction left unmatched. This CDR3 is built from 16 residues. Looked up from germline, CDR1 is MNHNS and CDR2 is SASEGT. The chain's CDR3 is CASSEGFTGEEYGYTF. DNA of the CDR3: TGTGCCAGCAGTGAAGGGTTCACAGGGGAGGAATATGGCTACACCTTC.

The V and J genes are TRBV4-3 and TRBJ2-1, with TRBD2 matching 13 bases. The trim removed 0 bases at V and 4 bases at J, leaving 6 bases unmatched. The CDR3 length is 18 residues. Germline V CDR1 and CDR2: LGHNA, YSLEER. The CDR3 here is CASSQDLTSGGAYNEQFF. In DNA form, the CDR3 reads TGCGCCAGCAGCCAAGATCTTACTAGCGGGGGGGCTTACAATGAGCAGTTCTTC.

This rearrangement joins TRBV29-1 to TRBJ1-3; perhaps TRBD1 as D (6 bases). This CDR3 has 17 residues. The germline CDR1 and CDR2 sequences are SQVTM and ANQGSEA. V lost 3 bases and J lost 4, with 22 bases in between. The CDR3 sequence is CSVETPTGSSGGNTIYF. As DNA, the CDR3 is TGCAGCGTTGAGACGCCCACAGGGAGCTCTGGCGGAAACACCATATATTTT.

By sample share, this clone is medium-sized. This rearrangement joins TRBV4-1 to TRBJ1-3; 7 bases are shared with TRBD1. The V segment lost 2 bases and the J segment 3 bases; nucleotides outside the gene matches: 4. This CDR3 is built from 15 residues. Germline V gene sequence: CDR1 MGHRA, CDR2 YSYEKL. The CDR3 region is CASSQRQGGGNTIYF. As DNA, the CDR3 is TGCGCCAGCAGCCAACGACAGGGTGGTGGAAACACCATATATTTT.

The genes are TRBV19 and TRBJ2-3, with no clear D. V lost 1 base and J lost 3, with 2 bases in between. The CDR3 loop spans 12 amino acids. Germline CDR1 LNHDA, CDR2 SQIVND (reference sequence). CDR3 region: CASSIATDTQYF. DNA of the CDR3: TGTGCCAGTAGTATAGCGACAGATACGCAGTATTTT.

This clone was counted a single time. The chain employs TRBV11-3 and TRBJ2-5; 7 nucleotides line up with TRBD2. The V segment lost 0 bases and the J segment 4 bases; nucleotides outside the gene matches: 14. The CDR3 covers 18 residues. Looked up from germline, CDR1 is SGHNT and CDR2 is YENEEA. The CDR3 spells CASSLDNWGRAGGETQYF. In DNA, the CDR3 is TGTGCCAGCAGCTTAGATAATTGGGGGAGGGCCGGGGGAGAGACCCAGTACTTC.

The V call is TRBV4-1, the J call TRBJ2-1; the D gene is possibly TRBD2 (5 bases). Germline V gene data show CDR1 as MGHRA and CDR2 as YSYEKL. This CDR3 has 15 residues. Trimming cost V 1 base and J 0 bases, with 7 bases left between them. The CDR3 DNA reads TGCGCCAGCAGCCAAGGAGGGTTCTCCTACAATGAGCAGTTCTTC. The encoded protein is CASSQGGFSYNEQFF.

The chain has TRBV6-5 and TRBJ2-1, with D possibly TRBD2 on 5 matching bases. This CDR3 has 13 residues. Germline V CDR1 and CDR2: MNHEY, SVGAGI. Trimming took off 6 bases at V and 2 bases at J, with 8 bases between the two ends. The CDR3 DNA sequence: TGTGCCAGCAGAGAGGGCCCCTACAATGAGCAGTTCTTC. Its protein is CASREGPYNEQFF.

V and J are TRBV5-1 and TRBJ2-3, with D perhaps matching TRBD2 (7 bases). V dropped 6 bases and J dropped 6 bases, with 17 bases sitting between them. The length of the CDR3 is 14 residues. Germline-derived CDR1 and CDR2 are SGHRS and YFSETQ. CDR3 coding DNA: TGCGCCAGCACCGCGGGGGCAACGTGGGATACGCAGTATTTT. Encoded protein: CASTAGATWDTQYF.

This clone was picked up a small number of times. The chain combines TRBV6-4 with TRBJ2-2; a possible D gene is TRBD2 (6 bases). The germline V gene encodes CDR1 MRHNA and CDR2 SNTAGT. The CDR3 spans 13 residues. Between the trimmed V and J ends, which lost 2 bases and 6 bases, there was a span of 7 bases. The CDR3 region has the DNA TGTGCCAGCAGTGACGGGGAGGCCGGGGAGCTGTTTTTT. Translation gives CASSDGEAGELFF.

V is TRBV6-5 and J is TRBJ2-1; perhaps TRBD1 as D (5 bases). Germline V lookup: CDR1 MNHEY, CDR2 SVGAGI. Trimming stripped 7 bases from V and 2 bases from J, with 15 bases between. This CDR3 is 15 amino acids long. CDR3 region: CASNARQITYNEQFF. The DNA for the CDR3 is TGTGCCAGCAATGCGCGACAGATTACCTACAATGAGCAGTTCTTC.

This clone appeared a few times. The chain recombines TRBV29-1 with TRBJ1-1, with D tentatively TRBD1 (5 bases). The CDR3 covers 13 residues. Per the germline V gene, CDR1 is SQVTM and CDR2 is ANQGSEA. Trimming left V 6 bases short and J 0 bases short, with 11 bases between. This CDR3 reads CSVAGQVNTEAFF. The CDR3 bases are TGCAGCGTCGCGGGGCAGGTGAACACTGAAGCTTTCTTT.

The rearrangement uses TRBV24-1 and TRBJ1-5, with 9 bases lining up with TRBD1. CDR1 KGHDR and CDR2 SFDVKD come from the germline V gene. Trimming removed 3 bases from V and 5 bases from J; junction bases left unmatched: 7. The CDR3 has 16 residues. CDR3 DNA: TGTGCCACCAGTGATACGACAGGGACAGGGTATCAGCCCCAGCATTTT. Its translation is CATSDTTGTGYQPQHF.